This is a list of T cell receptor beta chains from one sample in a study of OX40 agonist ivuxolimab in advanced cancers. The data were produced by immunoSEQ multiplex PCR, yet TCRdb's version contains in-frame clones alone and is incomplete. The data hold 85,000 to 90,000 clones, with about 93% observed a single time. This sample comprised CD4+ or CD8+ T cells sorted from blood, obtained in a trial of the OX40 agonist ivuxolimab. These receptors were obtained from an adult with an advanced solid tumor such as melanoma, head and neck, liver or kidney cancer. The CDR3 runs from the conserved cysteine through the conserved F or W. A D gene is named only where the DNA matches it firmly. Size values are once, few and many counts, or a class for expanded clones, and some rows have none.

CDR3 protein: CASSQDIGLAGGNVESNEQFF
CDR3 DNA: TGCGCCAGCAGCCAAGATATAGGACTAGCGGGAGGGAACGTCGAGTCGAATGAGCAGTTCTTC
clone size: NA
J gene: TRBJ2-1
V gene: TRBV4-3
D gene: TRBD2

CDR3 protein: CASSDLTVNTEAFF
CDR3 DNA: TGTGCCAGCAGTGATCTGACAGTTAACACTGAAGCTTTCTTT
clone size: few
J gene: TRBJ1-1
V gene: TRBV2
D gene: NA

CDR3 protein: CASSLTGQDGANYGYTF
CDR3 DNA: TGTGCCAGCAGTTTAACGGGACAGGACGGAGCTAACTATGGCTACACCTTC
clone size: NA
J gene: TRBJ1-2
V gene: TRBV28
D gene: TRBD1

CDR3 protein: CASSLGGDPSYEQYF
CDR3 DNA: TGCGCCAGCAGCTTGGGGGGAGACCCGTCCTACGAGCAGTACTTC
clone size: NA
J gene: TRBJ2-7
V gene: TRBV5-1
D gene: NA

CDR3 protein: CASSLEGLETQYF
CDR3 DNA: TGTGCCAGCAGCTTGGAGGGCCTCGAGACCCAGTACTTC
clone size: NA
J gene: TRBJ2-5
V gene: TRBV5-4
D gene: NA

CDR3 protein: CASSQGLLAGETQYF
CDR3 DNA: TGCGCCAGCAGCCAAGGTCTCCTAGCTGGAGAGACCCAGTACTTC
clone size: NA
J gene: TRBJ2-5
V gene: TRBV4-1
D gene: NA

CDR3 protein: CASSPVETGELFF
CDR3 DNA: TGTGCCAGCTCACCTGTAGAAACCGGGGAGCTGTTTTTT
clone size: NA
J gene: TRBJ2-2
V gene: TRBV18
D gene: NA

CDR3 protein: CASSYSIHEQYF
CDR3 DNA: TGTGCCAGCAGTTACTCGATCCACGAGCAGTACTTC
clone size: NA
J gene: TRBJ2-7
V gene: TRBV6-5
D gene: NA

CDR3 protein: CASSPSGRNTGELFF
CDR3 DNA: TGTGCCAGCAGTCCTAGCGGGAGGAACACCGGGGAGCTGTTTTTT
clone size: NA
J gene: TRBJ2-2
V gene: TRBV6-1
D gene: TRBD2

CDR3 protein: CASSSYLENTIYF
CDR3 DNA: TGTGCCAGCAGCTCCTATTTGGAAAACACCATATATTTT
clone size: NA
J gene: TRBJ1-3
V gene: TRBV7-2
D gene: NA

CDR3 protein: CASSSYSLAGMQFF
CDR3 DNA: TGTGCCAGCAGCTCGTACTCACTAGCGGGAATGCAGTTCTTC
clone size: NA
J gene: TRBJ2-1
V gene: TRBV7-2
D gene: TRBD2

CDR3 protein: CASSFISSTDTQYF
CDR3 DNA: TGTGCCAGCAGCTTCATTTCTAGCACAGATACGCAGTATTTT
clone size: NA
J gene: TRBJ2-3
V gene: TRBV5-6
D gene: NA

CDR3 protein: CASSSWTGHQPQHF
CDR3 DNA: TGTGCCAGCAGTTCGTGGACAGGGCATCAGCCCCAGCATTTT
clone size: NA
J gene: TRBJ1-5
V gene: TRBV6-6
D gene: TRBD1

CDR3 protein: CASSPRQVQETQYF
CDR3 DNA: TGCGCCAGCAGCCCCCGACAGGTCCAAGAGACCCAGTACTTC
clone size: NA
J gene: TRBJ2-5
V gene: TRBV5-1
D gene: NA

CDR3 protein: CASSGGQGQETQYF
CDR3 DNA: TGCGCCAGCAGCGGGGGACAGGGCCAAGAGACCCAGTACTTC
clone size: NA
J gene: TRBJ2-5
V gene: TRBV5-1
D gene: TRBD1

CDR3 protein: CASSFQGRNGELFF
CDR3 DNA: TGTGCCAGCAGCTTCCAGGGTAGGAACGGGGAGCTGTTTTTT
clone size: NA
J gene: TRBJ2-2
V gene: TRBV5-4
D gene: NA

CDR3 protein: CASSLAQKSFAAGRISYNEQFF
CDR3 DNA: TGCGCCAGCAGCTTGGCCCAAAAAAGCTTCGCGGCAGGGCGGATATCCTACAATGAGCAGTTCTTC
clone size: few
J gene: TRBJ2-1
V gene: TRBV5-1
D gene: NA

CDR3 protein: CASSQGRGTSYEQYF
CDR3 DNA: TGCGCCAGCAGCCAAGGAAGGGGCACCTCCTACGAGCAGTACTTC
clone size: NA
J gene: TRBJ2-7
V gene: TRBV4-1
D gene: NA

CDR3 protein: CASSMSGAVSYNEQFF
CDR3 DNA: TGTGCCAGTAGTATGTCGGGGGCCGTATCGTACAATGAGCAGTTCTTC
clone size: NA
J gene: TRBJ2-1
V gene: TRBV19
D gene: NA

CDR3 protein: CASSPAGTAHEQYF
CDR3 DNA: TGTGCCAGCAGCCCGGCCGGGACCGCCCACGAGCAGTACTTC
clone size: NA
J gene: TRBJ2-7
V gene: TRBV28
D gene: NA

CDR3 protein: CASRSPGNYEQYF
CDR3 DNA: TGTGCCAGCAGATCCCCCGGGAACTACGAGCAGTACTTC
clone size: once
J gene: TRBJ2-7
V gene: TRBV6-5
D gene: NA

CDR3 protein: CASSGGTSFQETQYF
CDR3 DNA: TGTGCCAGCAGTGGGGGGACTAGCTTCCAAGAGACCCAGTACTTC
clone size: NA
J gene: TRBJ2-5
V gene: TRBV6-1
D gene: TRBD2

CDR3 protein: CASSLLPVTGELFF
CDR3 DNA: TGTGCCAGCAGTTTATTACCGGTAACCGGGGAGCTGTTTTTT
clone size: once
J gene: TRBJ2-2
V gene: TRBV27
D gene: NA

CDR3 protein: CASSRGDPGQSEKLFF
CDR3 DNA: TGTGCCAGCAGCCGGGGGGACCCCGGGCAGAGTGAAAAACTGTTTTTT
clone size: NA
J gene: TRBJ1-4
V gene: TRBV5-4
D gene: NA

CDR3 protein: CASSDPQFNTGELFF
CDR3 DNA: TGTGCCAGCAGCGATCCCCAATTTAACACCGGGGAGCTGTTTTTT
clone size: NA
J gene: TRBJ2-2
V gene: TRBV9
D gene: NA

CDR3 protein: CASSPGLRHYEQYF
CDR3 DNA: TGTGCCAGCAGTCCCGGTTTACGCCACTACGAGCAGTACTTC
clone size: NA
J gene: TRBJ2-7
V gene: TRBV6-6
D gene: NA

CDR3 protein: CASSYDRTQQETQYF
CDR3 DNA: TGTGCCAGCAGTTACGACAGGACCCAACAAGAGACCCAGTACTTC
clone size: NA
J gene: TRBJ2-5
V gene: TRBV6-5
D gene: NA

CDR3 protein: CASSLANTDTQYF
CDR3 DNA: TGTGCCAGCAGCCTAGCGAACACAGATACGCAGTATTTT
clone size: few
J gene: TRBJ2-3
V gene: TRBV7-3
D gene: NA

CDR3 protein: CASSLEGGVHEQYF
CDR3 DNA: TGCGCCAGCAGCTTGGAGGGGGGCGTCCACGAGCAGTACTTC
clone size: once
J gene: TRBJ2-7
V gene: TRBV5-1
D gene: NA

CDR3 protein: CASKQARTDTQYF
CDR3 DNA: TGTGCCAGCAAGCAGGCGCGCACAGATACGCAGTATTTT
clone size: NA
J gene: TRBJ2-3
V gene: TRBV2
D gene: NA

CDR3 protein: CASRRQGGTEAFF
CDR3 DNA: TGTGCCAGCAGGAGACAGGGGGGCACTGAAGCTTTCTTT
clone size: NA
J gene: TRBJ1-1
V gene: TRBV6-1
D gene: TRBD1

CDR3 protein: CASSQGLAGEKDIQYF
CDR3 DNA: TGTGCCAGCAGTCAAGGACTAGCCGGGGAAAAAGACATTCAGTACTTC
clone size: NA
J gene: TRBJ2-4
V gene: TRBV6-6
D gene: TRBD2

CDR3 protein: CASSIGAGALNTEAFF
CDR3 DNA: TGTGCCAGTAGTATAGGGGCAGGGGCTCTGAACACTGAAGCTTTCTTT
clone size: NA
J gene: TRBJ1-1
V gene: TRBV19
D gene: NA

CDR3 protein: CASSSGTGGLPKQFF
CDR3 DNA: TGTGCCAGTAGTTCCGGGACAGGGGGTCTACCCAAGCAGTTCTTC
clone size: NA
J gene: TRBJ2-1
V gene: TRBV19
D gene: TRBD1

CDR3 protein: CASSFFGTSGNTIYF
CDR3 DNA: TGTGCCAGCAGCTTCTTCGGGACTTCTGGAAACACCATATATTTT
clone size: once
J gene: TRBJ1-3
V gene: TRBV7-2
D gene: NA

CDR3 protein: CASSLLGTGGVNGYTF
CDR3 DNA: TGTGCCAGCAGCTTATTGGGGACAGGGGGAGTTAATGGCTACACCTTC
clone size: NA
J gene: TRBJ1-2
V gene: TRBV7-2
D gene: TRBD1

CDR3 protein: CASSGTTEDEQYF
CDR3 DNA: TGCGCCAGCAGTGGTACGACCGAGGACGAGCAGTACTTC
clone size: NA
J gene: TRBJ2-7
V gene: TRBV10-2
D gene: NA

CDR3 protein: CASSEDRYNSPLHF
CDR3 DNA: TGTGCCAGCAGTGAGGACAGGTATAATTCACCCCTCCACTTT
clone size: once
J gene: TRBJ1-6
V gene: TRBV2
D gene: TRBD1

CDR3 protein: CASSYPANEKLFF
CDR3 DNA: TGTGCCAGCAGTTACCCGGCGAATGAAAAACTGTTTTTT
clone size: NA
J gene: TRBJ1-4
V gene: TRBV6-6
D gene: NA

CDR3 protein: CAISEGLAGGYEQFF
CDR3 DNA: TGTGCCATCAGTGAAGGACTAGCGGGAGGGTATGAGCAGTTCTTC
clone size: NA
J gene: TRBJ2-1
V gene: TRBV10-3
D gene: TRBD2

CDR3 protein: CASSDTGTSYEQYF
CDR3 DNA: TGTGCCAGCAGTGACACGGGAACCTCCTACGAGCAGTACTTC
clone size: NA
J gene: TRBJ2-7
V gene: TRBV2
D gene: NA

CDR3 protein: CASSPGTSGRNEQFF
CDR3 DNA: TGCGCCAGCAGCCCAGGGACTAGCGGGAGGAATGAGCAGTTCTTC
clone size: NA
J gene: TRBJ2-1
V gene: TRBV5-1
D gene: TRBD2

CDR3 protein: CASSSRGVNTEAFF
CDR3 DNA: TGCGCCAGCAGTTCTAGGGGAGTGAACACTGAAGCTTTCTTT
clone size: NA
J gene: TRBJ1-1
V gene: TRBV10-2
D gene: NA

CDR3 protein: CASSIDLRESGYTF
CDR3 DNA: TGTGCCAGTAGTATAGATCTCAGGGAGAGCGGCTACACCTTC
clone size: few
J gene: TRBJ1-2
V gene: TRBV19
D gene: NA

CDR3 protein: CALSSGSSSGANVLTF
CDR3 DNA: TGTGCCCTTTCTAGCGGGAGCTCCTCTGGGGCCAACGTCCTGACTTTC
clone size: NA
J gene: TRBJ2-6
V gene: TRBV30
D gene: TRBD2

CDR3 protein: CASSERGGKNIQYF
CDR3 DNA: TGTGCCAGCAGTGAACGCGGGGGAAAAAACATTCAGTACTTC
clone size: once
J gene: TRBJ2-4
V gene: TRBV6-1
D gene: TRBD2

CDR3 protein: CASSLNSGSLNEQFF
CDR3 DNA: TGTGCCAGCAGCTTGAATAGCGGGAGCCTCAATGAGCAGTTCTTC
clone size: NA
J gene: TRBJ2-1
V gene: TRBV7-2
D gene: TRBD2